The 25 T cell receptor beta chains in this list originate from one sample, sequenced in a study of blood T cells in healthy people across ages. With a J-beta primer mix and a sample-barcoded 5' primer, a second PCR ran about 7 to 12 cycles. TCRdb reanalysed the 5' RACE reads using MiXCR and keeps one entry per CDR3 protein. This sample has around 820,000 distinct CDR3 sequences, with 20% to 25% found just once. The sample was also linked to a second study, of T cells of mothers and their children.

The sample comprised blood. The receptor set was obtained from a boy between 10 and 17 years old in good health.

The CDR3 DNA reads as TGTGCCAGCAGTGAAGGGGGGGCTAATGAAAAACTGTTTTTT. Residues: CASSEGGANEKLFF. V and J are TRBV2 and TRBJ1-4; possible D gene TRBD1, 5 bases. CDR1 is SNHLY and CDR2 is FYNNEI in the germline V gene. Trimming stripped 1 base from V and 3 bases from J, with 6 bases between. This CDR3 comprises 14 residues. Looking up the rest from reference TRBV2 and TRBJ1-4 gives the full variable domain: EPEVTQTPSHQVTQMGQEVILRCVPISNHLYFYWYRQILGQKVEFLVSFYNNEISEKSEIFDDQFSVERPDGSNFTLKIRSTKLEDSAMYFCASSEGGANEKLFFGSGTQLSVL.

In this sample, this clonotype turned up a few times. The chain couples TRBV3-1 to TRBJ2-7; 10 bases match TRBD2. The V gene's germline CDR1 is LGHDT and CDR2 YNNKEL (reference sequence). Trimming took 2 bases from V and 2 from J; bases not matched to a gene: 6. The length of the CDR3 is 16 residues. CDR3 nucleotides: TGTGCCAGCAGCCAAATTCTAGCGGGAGAAACCTACGAGCAGTACTTC. This codes for CASSQILAGETYEQYF.

This clonotype was detected a few times. The V and J genes are TRBV7-3 and TRBJ1-2; 7 positions match TRBD1. Germline lookup yields CDR1 SGHTA and CDR2 FQGTGA. Unmatched junction bases numbered 7, after V lost 4 bases and J lost 8 bases. The CDR3 consists of 13 residues. CDR3 in DNA: TGTGCCAGCAGCTACCGACAGGGACAAGGCTACACCTTC. Translation: CASSYRQGQGYTF.

The chain employs TRBV12-3 or TRBV12-4 and TRBJ1-5; D gene ambiguous. This CDR3 has 14 amino acids. Trimming removed 3 bases from V and 1 base from J, with 7 bases in between. Here the CDR3 DNA reads TGTGCCAGCAGTTTTGTGGACAGCAATCAGCCCCAGCATTTT. Protein product: CASSFVDSNQPQHF.

The chain recombines TRBV24-1 with TRBJ2-5; D call uncertain. The CDR3 is 12 amino acids. Germline assignment: CDR1 KGHDR and CDR2 SFDVKD. The V end lost 10 bases, the J end lost 1 base, and 9 bases lay between the germline ends. This chain's CDR3 is CATPQPQETQYF. Here the CDR3 DNA reads TGTGCCACTCCCCAACCCCAAGAGACCCAGTACTTC.

This chain links TRBV14 with TRBJ2-4; weak D call: TRBD2 (7 bases). This CDR3 comprises 15 residues. The V and J ends lost 4 bases and 1 base respectively, with 11 bases between them. Germline V gives CDR1 SGHDN, CDR2 FVKESK. The CDR3 here is CASSPGGLAKNIQYF. The DNA for the CDR3 is TGTGCCAGCAGCCCCGGGGGGCTGGCCAAAAACATTCAGTACTTC.

CDR3 coding DNA: TGTGCCAGTAGCCCCGGAGGGGTAGTGGCTGAAAAACTGTTTTTT. This translates into CASSPGGVVAEKLFF. This chain links TRBV19 with TRBJ1-4; D is perhaps TRBD1 (5 bases). Germline V lookup: CDR1 LNHDA, CDR2 SQIVND (reference sequence). The CDR3 is 15 amino acids. The ends were cut back, 6 bases at V and 7 bases at J, with 18 bases in the middle.

Points on this clonotype: Its ends do not fully match the called genes, so a read error is possible. The gene calls are TRBV29-1 and TRBJ2-7; D is perhaps TRBD2 (5 bases). Germline V gene data show CDR1 as SQVTM and CDR2 as ANQGSEA. This CDR3 comprises 13 residues. The CDR3: CSVKDPSSYEQYF. The CDR3 DNA reads TGTAGCGTGAAGGATCCGAGCTCCTACGAGCAGTACTTC.

This rearrangement joins TRBV6-4 to TRBJ2-1; D may be TRBD2 (6 bases). Germline lookup yields CDR1 MRHNA and CDR2 SNTAGT. The CDR3 loop spans 16 amino acids. The V end lost 8 bases, the J end lost 0 bases, and 17 bases lay between the germline ends. The CDR3 DNA reads as TGTGCCAGCGCGAAGACCCCTAGCGCCTCCTACAATGAGCAGTTCTTC. Amino acid sequence: CASAKTPSASYNEQFF.

This sequence joins TRBV20-1 and TRBJ2-7; the match to TRBD2 covers 13 bases. This CDR3 has 14 amino acids. CDR1 is DFQATT, CDR2 SNEGSKA, per germline (reference sequence). Trimming cost V 6 bases and J 5 bases; bases outside gene matches: 7. In nucleotides, the CDR3 is TGCAGTGCAAAGGGACTAGCGGGACCCCACGAGCAGTACTTC. Its translation is CSAKGLAGPHEQYF.

The chain combines TRBV29-1 with TRBJ2-5; 7 nucleotides align to TRBD2. The CDR3 runs to 14 residues. Germline trimming cut 1 base from V and 4 bases from J; bases unmatched to any gene: 6. Germline-derived CDR1 and CDR2 are SQVTM and ANQGSEA. The CDR3 region has the DNA TGCAGCGTTGAAGTGGGAGGGCCCCCAGAGACCCAGTACTTC. Its protein is CSVEVGGPPETQYF. Together with reference TRBV29-1 and TRBJ2-5, the CDR3 gives the full variable domain: SAVISQKPSRDICQRGTSLTIQCQVDSQVTMMFWYRQQPGQSLTLIATANQGSEATYESGFVIDKFPISRPNLTFSTLTVSNMSPEDSSIYLCSVEVGGPPETQYFGPGTRLLVL.

The V gene is TRBV28, the J gene TRBJ1-1; a possible D gene is TRBD1 (5 bases). V was shortened by 6 bases and J by 5 bases, with 13 bases between the two germline ends. The germline CDR1 and CDR2 sequences are MDHEN and SYDVKM. The CDR3 is made up of 13 amino acids. The CDR3 DNA reads as TGTGCCAGCAGCCCAGGGTGGGGAACTGAAGCTTTCTTT. Translating it yields CASSPGWGTEAFF.

This clonotype has a count of ten or more. The V gene is TRBV28, the J gene TRBJ2-7; 9 bases map to TRBD1. V trimming: 6 bases; J trimming: 2 bases; junction bases outside the gene matches: 5. Germline-derived CDR1 and CDR2 are MDHEN and SYDVKM. This CDR3 has 14 amino acids. The CDR3 DNA sequence: TGTGCCAGCAGCCCCCGGGACAGGGCCTACGAGCAGTACTTC. The encoded protein is CASSPRDRAYEQYF.

This clonotype has only a few counts. The chain joins TRBV27 to TRBJ2-7, with D perhaps being TRBD1 or TRBD2 (5 bases each). Per germline, CDR1 MNHEY and CDR2 SMNVEV (reference sequence). The CDR3 runs 16 residues. The V and J ends lost 0 bases and 2 bases respectively, with 14 bases between them. The CDR3 region is CASSLSTGTATYEQYF. Here the CDR3 DNA reads TGTGCCAGCAGTTTATCGACCGGGACGGCCACCTACGAGCAGTACTTC.

V gene TRBV11-2 combines with J gene TRBJ1-5, with 9 nucleotides matching TRBD1. Germline CDR1 reads SGHAT; CDR2 reads FQNNGV. Losses at the gene ends were 1 base for V and 4 bases for J; bases not matched to a gene: 8. The CDR3 extends over 17 amino acids. DNA of the CDR3: TGTGCCAGCAGCTTAGGACCGGGACAGGGTAATAATCAGCCCCAGCATTTT. Protein: CASSLGPGQGNNQPQHF. Based on the CDR3 plus reference TRBV11-2 and TRBJ1-5, the full variable domain is EAGVAQSPRYKIIEKRQSVAFWCNPISGHATLYWYQQILGQGPKLLIQFQNNGVVDDSQLPKDRFSAERLKGVDSTLKIQPAKLEDSAVYLCASSLGPGQGNNQPQHFGDGTRLSIL.

In this sample, this clonotype turned up a few times. The CDR3 region is CASSSGTASYEQYF. CDR3 DNA sequence: TGCGCCAGCAGCTCCGGGACAGCCTCCTACGAGCAGTACTTC. The chain joins TRBV5-1 to TRBJ2-7, with 7 bases identical to TRBD1. CDR1 and CDR2 (germline): SGHRS, YFSETQ. The CDR3 totals 14 residues. Unmatched junction bases numbered 3, after V lost 3 bases and J lost 0 bases. The complete variable domain, with remaining parts taken from reference TRBV5-1 and TRBJ2-7, reads KAGVTQTPRYLIKTRGQQVTLSCSPISGHRSVSWYQQTPGQGLQFLFEYFSETQRNKGNFPGRFSGRQFSNSRSEMNVSTLELGDSALYLCASSSGTASYEQYFGPGTRLTVT.

This clonotype was recorded many times. V is TRBV4-1 and J is TRBJ2-5; 7 bases are a match to TRBD1. The last part of the DNA fits TRBJ2-7 better; the J call may be wrong. Germline CDR1 is MGHRA and CDR2 is YSYEKL. The CDR3 extends over 14 amino acids. The CDR3: CASSWDSQTYEQYF. The CDR3 DNA is TGCGCCAGCAGCTGGGACAGCCAAACCTACGAGCAGTACTTC.

The gene calls are TRBV28 and TRBJ1-1; no clear D gene. Deletions cut 2 bases from V and 0 bases from J, with 13 bases between. The CDR3 loop spans 16 amino acids. Per germline, CDR1 MDHEN and CDR2 SYDVKM. In DNA form, the CDR3 reads TGTGCCAGCAGTTTACCCTCGGGCGGGTTGAACACTGAAGCTTTCTTT. Translated, it gives CASSLPSGGLNTEAFF. Supplemented by reference TRBV28 and TRBJ1-1, the full variable domain reads DVKVTQSSRYLVKRTGEKVFLECVQDMDHENMFWYRQDPGLGLRLIYFSYDVKMKEKGDIPEGYSVSREKKERFSLILESASTNQTSMYLCASSLPSGGLNTEAFFGQGTRLTVV.

This chain links TRBV29-1 with TRBJ1-2; 8 bases are a match to TRBD1. J was trimmed by 7 bases and V by 4 bases; bases with no gene match: 20. Per the germline V gene, CDR1 is SQVTM and CDR2 is ANQGSEA. CDR3 length equals 17 residues. The CDR3 loop is CSVVSRQGADYMSGYTF. DNA for the CDR3: TGCAGCGTTGTAAGTCGTCAGGGGGCCGATTATATGAGTGGCTACACCTTC. The full variable domain, in which reference TRBV29-1 and TRBJ1-2 provide the parts outside the CDR3, is SAVISQKPSRDICQRGTSLTIQCQVDSQVTMMFWYRQQPGQSLTLIATANQGSEATYESGFVIDKFPISRPNLTFSTLTVSNMSPEDSSIYLCSVVSRQGADYMSGYTFGSGTRLTVV.

This chain uses TRBV29-1 with TRBJ1-1; D gene unclear. The CDR3 totals 12 residues. Germline V lookup: CDR1 SQVTM, CDR2 ANQGSEA. Trimming left V 8 bases short and J 1 base short, with 11 bases between. CDR3 protein: CSSIVGNTEAFF. As DNA, the CDR3 is TGCAGCTCAATCGTAGGGAACACTGAAGCTTTCTTT.

This clonotype showed up just a few times. The chain recombines TRBV29-1 with TRBJ2-5; D is uncertain. The DNA end favors TRBJ2-7, so the J call may be wrong. CDR3 length: 10 amino acids. Per the germline V gene, CDR1 is SQVTM and CDR2 is ANQGSEA. CDR3 in amino acids: CSVWNYEQYF. CDR3 DNA: TGCAGCGTTTGGAATTACGAGCAGTACTTC.

The gene calls are TRBV21-1 and TRBJ2-1; TRBD1, the table's D call, was not compared with the DNA. TRBV21-1 is an annotated pseudogene. The CDR3 loop spans 15 amino acids. As DNA, the CDR3 is TGTGCCAGCAGCGAGGGGTGGAGCTCCTACAATGAGCAGTTCTTC. Protein sequence: CASSEGWSSYNEQFF.

The chain carries TRBV9 and TRBJ2-5, with no clear D. V gave up 3 bases and J gave up 9 bases, with 18 bases separating them. In germline, CDR1 is SGDLS, CDR2 YYNGEE. The CDR3 length is 14 residues. CDR3 residues: CASSALGVQFPQYF. The DNA of the CDR3 is TGTGCCAGCAGCGCCCTAGGTGTTCAGTTTCCCCAGTACTTC.

This rearrangement joins TRBV5-1 to TRBJ2-7; D possibly corresponds to TRBD1 (5 bases). Trimming left V 5 bases short and J 0 bases short, with 9 bases between. Germline CDR1 and CDR2: SGHRS and YFSETQ. CDR3 length: 13 residues. The CDR3 DNA sequence: TGCGCCAGCAGGGACACCTTCTCCTACGAGCAGTACTTC. As protein: CASRDTFSYEQYF.

This chain connects TRBV3-1 to TRBJ2-2; unclear D gene. Trimming shortened V by 4 bases and J by 4 bases, and 10 bases separated the two germline ends. Germline V CDR1 and CDR2: LGHDT, YNNKEL (reference sequence). The CDR3 has 14 amino acids. For the CDR3, the DNA is TGTGCCAGCAGCCTAACAGAGACCACCGGGGAGCTGTTTTTT. This encodes CASSLTETTGELFF.